One sample yielded the 3 T cell receptor beta chains listed below, sequenced in a study of cytomegalovirus exposure and HLA in healthy donors. Vbeta (60) and Jbeta (13) primers were used in the PCR. TCRdb's copy holds only in-frame clones and misses some; the assay was immunoSEQ multiplex PCR. The sample comprises under 150,000 clones, approximately 75% of which are singletons, and approximately 6% rests with the top ten. The sequencing sample was made of PBMCs. The receptor set was obtained from a woman between 40 and 50 years old in good health and CMV-seropositive.

The chain is built from TRBV15 and TRBJ2-6, with D perhaps TRBD2 (5 bases). Deletions cut 0 bases from V and 1 base from J, with 7 bases between. CDR3 length equals 16 residues. Per the germline V gene, CDR1 is LNHNV and CDR2 is YYDKDF (reference sequence). This CDR3 is CATSRDRGSGANVLTF. The CDR3 coding sequence is TGTGCCACCAGCAGAGATCGAGGGTCTGGGGCCAACGTCCTGACTTTC.

The chain carries TRBV19 and TRBJ2-5; a possible D gene is TRBD1 (5 bases). The germline V and J ends were trimmed by 5 bases and 3 bases, with 10 bases remaining between them. From germline, CDR1 is LNHDA and CDR2 SQIVND (reference sequence). The CDR3 runs to 13 residues. CDR3 sequence (DNA): TGTGCCAGTAGTTACGACAGTAAAGAGACCCAGTACTTC. This translates into CASSYDSKETQYF. Full variable domain (rest looked up from reference TRBV19 and TRBJ2-5): DGGITQSPKYLFRKEGQNVTLSCEQNLNHDAMYWYRQDPGQGLRLIYYSQIVNDFQKGDIAEGYSVSREKKESFPLTVTSAQKNPTAFYLCASSYDSKETQYFGPGTRLLVL.

On this clone: Other DNA variants within this sample encode the same CDR3. The chain employs TRBV4-3 and TRBJ2-3, with TRBD2 matching 8 bases. The CDR3 is 20 residues long. Germline-derived CDR1 and CDR2 are LGHNA and YSLEER. Germline trimming cut 1 base from V and 0 bases from J; bases unmatched to any gene: 15. For the CDR3, the DNA is TGCGCCAGCAGCCAAGTAGTCAGTGGAGCGGGAGAGGGAAGCACAGATACGCAGTATTTT. As protein: CASSQVVSGAGEGSTDTQYF.